These 18 T cell receptor beta chains came from one sample sequenced in a study of cytomegalovirus exposure and HLA in healthy donors (dated by TCRdb to the late 2010s). Libraries were built with the immunoSEQ multiplex PCR assay. A mixture of 60 forward primers for TCR Vbeta segments and 13 reverse primers for TCR Jbeta segments was used in the multiplex PCR. This is the immuneACCESS table as TCRdb keeps it, with only in-frame sequences that have V and J called. A part of the clones is gone; compared with another copy, unresolved V genes explain less than half, and the rest is unexplained. In this sample the table shows approximately 91,000 clones, approximately 77% of which occur a single time. About a tenth of the sample belongs to the ten largest clones. Sequencing was done on a sample of PBMCs. The source is a human donor in good health.

The chain combines TRBV27 with TRBJ2-1; possibly TRBD2 for D (5 bases). Germline-derived CDR1 and CDR2 are MNHEY and SMNVEV (reference sequence). Between the trimmed V and J ends, which lost 5 bases and 3 bases, there was a span of 17 bases. The CDR3 runs to 16 residues. The CDR3 coding sequence is TGTGCCAGCAGTCCGACGTCTAGCACTAGCTACAATGAGCAGTTCTTC. Amino acid sequence: CASSPTSSTSYNEQFF.

The rearrangement uses TRBV19 and TRBJ2-2; 12 nucleotides align to TRBD2. The CDR3 is made up of 16 amino acids. Per the germline V gene, CDR1 is LNHDA and CDR2 is SQIVND (reference sequence). Trimming at V came to 5 bases and at J to 7 bases, leaving 8 bases not matched to a gene. The DNA for the CDR3 is TGTGCCAGTAGTCCGCGACTAGCGGGAGTAAACGGGGAGCTGTTTTTT. This sequence encodes CASSPRLAGVNGELFF.

This clone was picked up one time. Other DNA sequences within the sample encode an identical CDR3. The chain joins TRBV28 to TRBJ2-7; D may be TRBD1 (5 bases). The length of the CDR3 is 14 residues. The V gene lost 5 bases and the J gene lost 9 bases, with 20 bases spanning the gap. Germline values: CDR1 MDHEN, CDR2 SYDVKM. The CDR3 loop is CASSPQVPPRVQYF. CDR3 in DNA: TGTGCCAGCAGTCCCCAAGTCCCCCCCAGGGTGCAGTACTTC.

This rearrangement joins TRBV9 to TRBJ1-1; D not resolved. The CDR3 is made up of 15 amino acids. The V gene lost 4 bases and the J gene lost 0 bases, with 13 bases spanning the gap. The germline CDR1 and CDR2 sequences are SGDLS and YYNGEE. The CDR3 spells CASSPRGGLNTEAFF. In DNA form, the CDR3 reads TGTGCCAGCAGCCCTCGGGGAGGCTTGAACACTGAAGCTTTCTTT.

The chain couples TRBV5-4 to TRBJ2-5; 13 positions match TRBD2. The DNA end is a closer match to TRBJ2-7, so the J assignment may be wrong. Germline assignment: CDR1 SGHNT and CDR2 YYREEE (reference sequence). The CDR3 length is 16 residues. The CDR3 DNA sequence: TGTGCCAGCAGCTCGACTAGCGGGAGGCTTCCCTACGAGCAGTACTTC. As protein: CASSSTSGRLPYEQYF.

The rearrangement uses TRBV4-1 and TRBJ1-4; TRBD1 agrees at 7 bases. The V gene's germline CDR1 is MGHRA and CDR2 YSYEKL. V was pared by 3 bases and J by 2 bases, with 0 bases of the junction left unmatched. The CDR3 has 14 amino acids. Written as DNA, the CDR3 is TGCGCCAGCAGCCAGACAGGGACTAATGAAAAACTGTTTTTT. Translated, it gives CASSQTGTNEKLFF.

The chain is built from TRBV2 and TRBJ2-2; D is perhaps TRBD2 (6 bases). The germline V gene has CDR1 SNHLY and CDR2 FYNNEI. The length of the CDR3 is 15 residues. Trimming shortened V by 7 bases and J by 1 base, and 13 bases separated the two germline ends. CDR3 in DNA: TGTGCCAGCAAGAGGGGTAGCGGGAACACCGGGGAGCTGTTTTTT. Encoded protein: CASKRGSGNTGELFF.

The V gene is TRBV6-5, the J gene TRBJ2-3; D might be TRBD1 or TRBD2, each matching 7 bases. Germline loops: CDR1 MNHEY, CDR2 SVGAGI. CDR3 length: 13 residues. V lost 10 bases and J lost 9, with 20 bases in between. Written as DNA, the CDR3 is TGTGCCACCAGGGGGGGTCTTACGGCAACGCAGTATTTT. Protein: CATRGGLTATQYF.

Here the CDR3 DNA reads TGTGCCAGCTCACGCTCGGGATCGAACACCGGGGAGCTGTTTTTT. Residues: CASSRSGSNTGELFF. The chain uses TRBV18 and TRBJ2-2; D may be TRBD2 (5 bases). Trimming left V 4 bases short and J 0 bases short, with 9 bases between. The CDR3 consists of 15 residues. Germline V gives CDR1 KGHSH, CDR2 LQKENI.

The chain couples TRBV7-2 to TRBJ2-7; 11 nucleotides align to TRBD1. With V trimmed by 2 bases and J by 9 bases, 6 bases remained unmatched. The germline V gene encodes CDR1 SGHTA and CDR2 FQGNSA. The CDR3 loop spans 14 amino acids. DNA for the CDR3: TGTGCCAGCAGCTTACGGGACAGGGGGTTCGGGCAGTACTTC. Protein sequence: CASSLRDRGFGQYF.

V gene TRBV6-6 combines with J gene TRBJ2-5; 8 bases align to TRBD2. V was pared by 6 bases and J by 5 bases, with 2 bases of the junction left unmatched. This CDR3 comprises 12 residues. Germline V CDR1 and CDR2: MNHNY, SVGAGI (reference sequence). CDR3 residues: CASRSGGETQYF. The CDR3 nucleotides read TGTGCCAGCAGATCGGGAGGGGAGACCCAGTACTTC.

The chain couples TRBV30 to TRBJ1-2; a weak D match, TRBD1 (6 bases). V was pared by 3 bases and J by 7 bases, with 21 bases between. The germline CDR1 and CDR2 sequences are GTSNPN and SVGIG (reference sequence). The CDR3 totals 15 residues. This CDR3 is CAWSTPGRTAFGYTF. In DNA, the CDR3 is TGTGCCTGGAGCACCCCGGGACGGACAGCTTTTGGCTACACCTTC. The full variable domain, with the rest looked up from reference TRBV30 and TRBJ1-2, is SQTIHQWPATLVQPVGSPLSLECTVEGTSNPNLYWYRQAAGRGLQLLFYSVGIGQISSEVPQNLSASRPQDRQFILSSKKLLLSDSGFYLCAWSTPGRTAFGYTFGSGTRLTVV.

Here the CDR3 reads CASSLETSGKYNEQFF. CDR3 bases: TGTGCCAGCAGCTTAGAGACTAGCGGGAAGTACAATGAGCAGTTCTTC. This chain uses TRBV7-9 with TRBJ2-1, with 11 bases matching TRBD2. J gave up 4 bases and V 1 base, and 3 bases lay outside the gene matches. In germline, CDR1 is SEHNR, CDR2 FQNEAQ (reference sequence). There are 16 residues in the CDR3.

V gene TRBV9 combines with J gene TRBJ1-2; 12 bases align to TRBD1. The CDR3 has 14 residues. Germline-derived CDR1 and CDR2 are SGDLS and YYNGEE. Losses at the gene ends were 4 bases for V and 12 bases for J; bases not matched to a gene: 10. The CDR3 protein is CASSNTGTGGGNTF. Written as DNA, the CDR3 is TGTGCCAGCAGCAACACCGGGACAGGGGGCGGGAACACCTTC.

This clone showed up just once. The chain couples TRBV21-1 to TRBJ2-4; TRBD2 reflects the table's D call only, with no check against the DNA. TRBV21-1 is shown as a pseudogene. CDR3 size: 12 residues. Written as DNA, the CDR3 is TGTGCCAGCAGCAAATTTCCCGACATTCAGTACTTC. It codes for CASSKFPDIQYF.

The chain is built from TRBV6-5 and TRBJ1-2; D is possibly TRBD1 (6 bases). The CDR3 is 15 amino acids. The V end was cut by 3 bases, the J end by 8 bases, with 19 bases between. Germline values: CDR1 MNHEY, CDR2 SVGAGI. The CDR3 reads CASSYEVRGQNGYTF. Written as DNA, the CDR3 is TGTGCCAGCAGTTATGAAGTCCGAGGACAGAACGGCTACACCTTC.

The table lists this clone with a few counts. V is TRBV4-3 and J is TRBJ2-3, with D perhaps TRBD2 (6 bases). CDR3 length equals 16 residues. Trimming removed 0 bases from V and 3 bases from J, with 13 bases in between. Germline-derived CDR1 and CDR2 are LGHNA and YSLEER. The CDR3 loop reads CASSQDGTPGTDTQYF. In DNA, the CDR3 is TGCGCCAGCAGCCAAGATGGGACTCCCGGAACAGATACGCAGTATTTT.

Notes on this clone: At one end, the junction sequence differs from germline, possibly due to a read error. The chain uses TRBV7-9 and TRBJ1-4, with D possibly being TRBD1 (5 bases). The CDR3 covers 12 residues. Germline assignment: CDR1 SEHNR and CDR2 FQNEAQ (reference sequence). CDR3 in DNA: TGTTCCAGCATGAGGGGAGGTGAAAAACTGTTTTTT. Translating gives CSSMRGGEKLFF.